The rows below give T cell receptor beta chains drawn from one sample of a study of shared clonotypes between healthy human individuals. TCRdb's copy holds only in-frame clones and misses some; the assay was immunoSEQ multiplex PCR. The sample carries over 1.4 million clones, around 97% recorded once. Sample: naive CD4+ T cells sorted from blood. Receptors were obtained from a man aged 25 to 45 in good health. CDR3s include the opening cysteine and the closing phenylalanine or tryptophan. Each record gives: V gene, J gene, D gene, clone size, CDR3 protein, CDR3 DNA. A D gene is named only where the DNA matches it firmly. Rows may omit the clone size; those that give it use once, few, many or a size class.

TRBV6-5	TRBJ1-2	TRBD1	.	CASSYDNRDRGGYTF	TGTGCCAGCAGTTACGATAACCGGGACAGGGGTGGCTACACCTTC
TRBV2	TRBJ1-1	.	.	CASRKRGGDEAFF	TGTGCCAGCAGGAAAAGGGGAGGGGATGAAGCTTTCTTT
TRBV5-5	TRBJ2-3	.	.	CASSLVTSTDTQYF	TGTGCCAGCAGCTTGGTTACTAGCACAGATACGCAGTATTTT
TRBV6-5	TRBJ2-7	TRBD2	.	CASRPPGRSSYEQYF	TGTGCCAGCAGACCCCCCGGGAGGAGCTCCTACGAGCAGTACTTC
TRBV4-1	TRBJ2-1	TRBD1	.	CASSQDIRQGIPYNEQFF	TGCGCCAGCAGCCAAGATATTCGACAGGGAATACCCTACAATGAGCAGTTCTTC
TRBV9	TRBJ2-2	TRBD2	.	CASSVEYRLAGVPGGTGELFF	TGTGCCAGCAGCGTAGAATATAGACTAGCGGGAGTCCCGGGGGGGACCGGGGAGCTGTTTTTT
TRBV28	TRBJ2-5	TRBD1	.	CASSLVTGYGETQYF	TGTGCCAGCAGTTTAGTGACAGGGTATGGAGAGACCCAGTACTTC
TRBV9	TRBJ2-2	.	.	CASSAWGRRDTGELFF	TGTGCCAGCAGCGCTTGGGGGCGCCGGGACACCGGGGAGCTGTTTTTT
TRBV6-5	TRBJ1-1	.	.	CASRRGVNTEAFF	TGTGCCAGCAGAAGGGGGGTGAACACTGAAGCTTTCTTT
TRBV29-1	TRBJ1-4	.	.	CSFWAGEKLFF	TGCAGCTTTTGGGCAGGGGAAAAACTGTTTTTT
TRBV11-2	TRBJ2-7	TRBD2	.	CASSLDYGLAGLYPLF	TGTGCCAGCAGCTTAGACTATGGACTAGCGGGGCTATACCCCCTCTTC
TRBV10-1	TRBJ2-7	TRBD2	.	CASSDSASGRRYEQYF	TGCGCCAGCAGTGATTCCGCCAGCGGGAGGCGCTACGAGCAGTACTTC
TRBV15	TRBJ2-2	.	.	CATSRRVTGTWNTGELFF	TGTGCCACCAGCAGACGTGTTACCGGGACCTGGAACACCGGGGAGCTGTTTTTT
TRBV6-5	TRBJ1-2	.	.	CASSYSSEHTRGYTF	TGTGCCAGCAGTTACTCCTCAGAGCACACGCGCGGCTACACCTTC
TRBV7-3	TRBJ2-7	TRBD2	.	CASSIAGGPSYEQYF	TGTGCCAGCAGCATAGCGGGAGGGCCCTCCTACGAGCAGTACTTC
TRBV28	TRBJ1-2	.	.	CASSLWSGGYTF	TGTGCCAGCAGTTTATGGAGCGGCGGCTACACCTTC
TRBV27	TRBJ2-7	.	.	CASSIRVPGSSEQYF	TGTGCCAGCAGTATACGTGTTCCAGGGTCGAGCGAGCAGTACTTC
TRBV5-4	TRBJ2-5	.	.	CASSFTGSFETQYF	TGTGCCAGCAGCTTCACGGGTAGCTTCGAGACCCAGTACTTC
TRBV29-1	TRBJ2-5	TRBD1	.	CSVGKGTGGVGETQYF	TGCAGCGTTGGGAAGGGGACAGGGGGCGTCGGAGAGACCCAGTACTTC
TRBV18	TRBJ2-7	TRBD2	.	CASSPPRNSGASYEQYF	TGTGCCAGCTCACCACCACGGAATAGCGGGGCCTCCTACGAGCAGTACTTC
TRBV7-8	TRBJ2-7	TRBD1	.	CASALVWDRPYEQYF	TGTGCCAGCGCCTTAGTTTGGGACAGACCCTACGAGCAGTACTTC
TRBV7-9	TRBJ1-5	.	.	CASSVGQTPTYSNQPQHF	TGTGCCAGCAGCGTAGGACAGACACCGACTTATAGCAATCAGCCCCAGCATTTT
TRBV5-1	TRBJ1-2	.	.	CASSLNDNGYTF	TGCGCCAGCAGCTTGAATGACAATGGCTACACCTTC
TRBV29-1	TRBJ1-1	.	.	CSVEELLGLNTEAFF	TGCAGCGTCGAGGAGCTTTTGGGGTTGAACACTGAAGCTTTCTTT
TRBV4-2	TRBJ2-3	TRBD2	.	CASSRRAAGASGISRGLADTQYF	TGTGCCAGCAGCCGCAGGGCCGCCGGGGCTAGCGGGATCTCCCGGGGCCTGGCAGATACGCAGTATTTT
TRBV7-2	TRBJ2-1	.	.	CASSFRGQSSYNEQFF	TGTGCCAGCAGCTTTCGGGGCCAAAGCTCCTACAATGAGCAGTTCTTC
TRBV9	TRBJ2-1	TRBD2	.	CASSALSSGRATYNEQFF	TGTGCCAGCAGCGCCCTTAGTAGCGGGAGGGCCACCTACAATGAGCAGTTCTTC
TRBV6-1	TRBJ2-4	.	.	CASSEPGVGAKNIQYF	TGTGCCAGCAGTGAACCGGGAGTTGGGGCCAAAAACATTCAGTACTTC
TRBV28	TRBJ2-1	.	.	CASLVSGRGFNTDEQFF	TGTGCCAGCCTTGTCTCCGGGCGCGGGTTCAACACGGATGAGCAGTTCTTC
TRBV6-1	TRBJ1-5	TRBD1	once	CASSEIGQGVYSNQPQHF	TGTGCCAGCAGTGAAATAGGACAGGGAGTTTATAGCAATCAGCCCCAGCATTTT
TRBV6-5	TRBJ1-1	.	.	CASLPGTLNTEAFF	TGTGCCAGCCTGCCAGGAACGTTGAACACTGAAGCTTTCTTT
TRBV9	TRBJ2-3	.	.	CASSVGPNSFASDDTQYF	TGTGCCAGCAGCGTAGGTCCGAACTCCTTCGCTAGTGACGATACGCAGTATTTT
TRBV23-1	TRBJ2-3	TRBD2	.	CASSQSRTRPTSGTSSTDTQYF	TGCGCCAGCAGTCAATCGCGAACTCGTCCTACTAGCGGAACTTCTAGCACAGATACGCAGTATTTT
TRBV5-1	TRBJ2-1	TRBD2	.	CASSSDTFGLAGGITNEQFF	TGCGCCAGCAGCTCTGACACGTTCGGACTAGCGGGAGGAATTACAAATGAGCAGTTCTTC
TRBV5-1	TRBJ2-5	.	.	CASSLTLETQYF	TGCGCCAGCAGCTTAACCCTAGAGACCCAGTACTTC
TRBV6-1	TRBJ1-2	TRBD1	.	CASSETGGNGYTF	TGTGCCAGCAGTGAGACAGGGGGTAATGGCTACACCTTC
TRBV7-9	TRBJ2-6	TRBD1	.	CASSPTGKGSGANVLTF	TGTGCCAGCAGCCCGACAGGGAAAGGCTCTGGGGCCAACGTCCTGACTTTC
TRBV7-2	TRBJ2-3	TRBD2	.	CASSLGLAAGGGTDTQYF	TGTGCCAGCAGCCTTGGGTTAGCAGCGGGAGGCGGCACAGATACGCAGTATTTT
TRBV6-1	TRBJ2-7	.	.	CASSGGLAGEQYF	TGTGCCAGCAGTGGAGGTTTGGCCGGCGAGCAGTACTTC
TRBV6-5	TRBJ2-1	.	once	CASSYTPVAEQFF	TGTGCCAGCAGTTACACCCCCGTAGCTGAGCAGTTCTTC
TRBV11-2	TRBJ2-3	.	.	CASSLRDTQYF	TGTGCCAGCAGTCTCCGAGATACGCAGTATTTT